The rows below give T cell receptor beta chains drawn from one sample of a study of patients and donors after allogeneic stem cell transplantation. MiXCR was run by TCRdb on the RT-PCR reads, yielding one entry per CDR3 protein. The table includes more than 850,000 distinct CDR3 sequences, approximately 19% detected once. What was sequenced was blood, either unsorted or a sorted T cell fraction (not recorded which). Source of these receptors: a human donor who was either an allogeneic HSCT recipient or a stem cell or donor lymphocyte infusion donor (not recorded which). It is not recorded whose cells these are; they may come from a transplant donor. Both conserved end residues are part of each CDR3. The D gene is left open where the match is weak. Part of the rows lack a size; the others show once, few, many or a class for expanded clones.

d_call: -; clone_size: many; v_call: TRBV7-9; j_call: TRBJ2-7; cdr3_nt: TGTGCCAGCAGCTTAGGGGTCGAGCAGTACTTC; cdr3_aa: CASSLGVEQYF
d_call: TRBD2; clone_size: few; v_call: TRBV9; j_call: TRBJ2-3; cdr3_nt: TGTGCCAGCAGCGTACAAGCGGGGGGGGGCCTCGCGGATACGCAGTATTTT; cdr3_aa: CASSVQAGGGLADTQYF
d_call: -; clone_size: many; v_call: TRBV12-3/TRBV12-4; j_call: TRBJ2-4; cdr3_nt: TGTGCCAGCAGCTCGACACTAGCCAAAAACATTCAGTACTTC; cdr3_aa: CASSSTLAKNIQYF
d_call: -; clone_size: many; v_call: TRBV12-3/TRBV12-4; j_call: TRBJ2-3; cdr3_nt: TGTGCCAGCAGTCCAGTCATCGGGGGGCACACAGATACGCAGTATTTT; cdr3_aa: CASSPVIGGHTDTQYF
d_call: TRBD2; clone_size: few; v_call: TRBV29-1; j_call: TRBJ2-3; cdr3_nt: TGCAGCGTTGCCCCTAGCGCCGGGGGGGATACGCAGTATTTT; cdr3_aa: CSVAPSAGGDTQYF
d_call: -; clone_size: few; v_call: TRBV5-1; j_call: TRBJ2-2; cdr3_nt: TGCGCCAGCAGCTTGATTGCCGGGGGAGGAACCGGGGAGCTGTTTTTT; cdr3_aa: CASSLIAGGGTGELFF
d_call: -; clone_size: -; v_call: TRBV2; j_call: TRBJ2-7; cdr3_nt: TGTGCCAGCCGGGGACTCCAGGTGACCTCCCCCGAGCAGTACTTC; cdr3_aa: CASRGLQVTSPEQYF
d_call: -; clone_size: many; v_call: TRBV29-1; j_call: TRBJ1-1; cdr3_nt: TGCAGCGTCGACGACAACACTGAAGCTTTCTTT; cdr3_aa: CSVDDNTEAFF
d_call: TRBD1; clone_size: few; v_call: TRBV12-3/TRBV12-4; j_call: TRBJ2-1; cdr3_nt: TGTGCCAGCAGTCCGCTGGACAGGGTGCCCTACAATGAGCAGTTCTTC; cdr3_aa: CASSPLDRVPYNEQFF
d_call: -; clone_size: few; v_call: TRBV20-1; j_call: TRBJ1-4; cdr3_nt: TGCAGTGCTATGGAGCGTGGGGGAAAACTGTTTTTT; cdr3_aa: CSAMERGGKLFF
d_call: -; clone_size: -; v_call: TRBV14; j_call: TRBJ2-7; cdr3_nt: TGTGCCAGCAGCCAACGGACAGTTTCTCGGCCTGGCGAGCAGTACTTC; cdr3_aa: CASSQRTVSRPGEQYF
d_call: -; clone_size: -; v_call: TRBV20-1; j_call: TRBJ2-7; cdr3_nt: TGCAGTGCCGCGATAGGACCTTCCTACGAGCAGTACTTC; cdr3_aa: CSAAIGPSYEQYF
d_call: TRBD1; clone_size: -; v_call: TRBV10-3; j_call: TRBJ2-1; cdr3_nt: TGTGCCATCAGCTGGACAGGGGGCTTGGATGAGCAGTTCTTC; cdr3_aa: CAISWTGGLDEQFF
d_call: TRBD2; clone_size: few; v_call: TRBV3-1; j_call: TRBJ2-7; cdr3_nt: TGTGCCAGCAGCCTCAGACTAGCGGGGGTCCACGAGCAGTACTTC; cdr3_aa: CASSLRLAGVHEQYF
d_call: -; clone_size: -; v_call: TRBV5-1; j_call: TRBJ2-7; cdr3_nt: TGCGCCAGCAGCCCCCGGGACGTAGGCTACGAGCAGTACTTC; cdr3_aa: CASSPRDVGYEQYF
d_call: TRBD2; clone_size: -; v_call: TRBV20-1; j_call: TRBJ2-3; cdr3_nt: TGCAGTGCTAGAGACCCCTGGACTAGCGGGCGCACAGATACGCAGTATTTT; cdr3_aa: CSARDPWTSGRTDTQYF
d_call: -; clone_size: -; v_call: TRBV3-1; j_call: TRBJ2-1; cdr3_nt: TGTGCCAGCAGCCAGGGGCCTCGCCCCTACAATGAGCAGTTCTTC; cdr3_aa: CASSQGPRPYNEQFF
d_call: TRBD2; clone_size: few; v_call: TRBV9; j_call: TRBJ2-3; cdr3_nt: TGTGCCAGCAGCGTATCGACTAGCGGCATCACAGATACGCAGTATTTT; cdr3_aa: CASSVSTSGITDTQYF
d_call: -; clone_size: -; v_call: TRBV20-1; j_call: TRBJ2-3; cdr3_nt: TGCAGTGCCCCGAAAGGGGGAGATACGCAGTATTTT; cdr3_aa: CSAPKGGDTQYF
d_call: TRBD1; clone_size: -; v_call: TRBV18; j_call: TRBJ1-2; cdr3_nt: TGTGCCAGCTCTCTCGGACAGGGTTTGGTTAAGGGCACCTATGGCTACACCTTC; cdr3_aa: CASSLGQGLVKGTYGYTF
d_call: -; clone_size: -; v_call: TRBV5-1; j_call: TRBJ2-7; cdr3_nt: TGCGCCAGCAGCTTAGGAGGGGGCGGATTCTACGAGCAGTACTTC; cdr3_aa: CASSLGGGGFYEQYF
d_call: TRBD1; clone_size: few; v_call: TRBV4-3; j_call: TRBJ1-3; cdr3_nt: TGCGCCAGCAGCCAAGGAACGGGACAGATAGGAAACACCATATATTTT; cdr3_aa: CASSQGTGQIGNTIYF
d_call: TRBD2; clone_size: few; v_call: TRBV5-1; j_call: TRBJ2-3; cdr3_nt: TGCGCCAGCAGCCCAGCGGGGGGGCGGGCAGATACGCAGTATTTT; cdr3_aa: CASSPAGGRADTQYF
d_call: -; clone_size: few; v_call: TRBV5-1; j_call: TRBJ1-1; cdr3_nt: TGCGCCAGCAGCTTGGTTTTGAGGGAAGGGATGAACACTGAAGCTTTCTTT; cdr3_aa: CASSLVLREGMNTEAFF
d_call: -; clone_size: -; v_call: TRBV11-2; j_call: TRBJ1-1; cdr3_nt: TGTGCCAGCAGCTCCCGGGGGGGGGTTGGTGAAGCTTTCTTT; cdr3_aa: CASSSRGGVGEAFF
d_call: -; clone_size: -; v_call: TRBV6-2/TRBV6-3; j_call: TRBJ2-3; cdr3_nt: TGTGCCAGCAGCCGACTAACTAGCACAGATACGCAGTATTTT; cdr3_aa: CASSRLTSTDTQYF
d_call: TRBD1; clone_size: few; v_call: TRBV7-9; j_call: TRBJ2-1; cdr3_nt: TGTGCCAGCAGCTTACGCGGCAGGGGGCCCTACAATGAGCAGTTCTTC; cdr3_aa: CASSLRGRGPYNEQFF
d_call: TRBD1; clone_size: many; v_call: TRBV10-3; j_call: TRBJ2-7; cdr3_nt: TGTGCCATCAGTGGGAAACAGGGGAAATACTACGAGCAGTACTTC; cdr3_aa: CAISGKQGKYYEQYF
d_call: TRBD2; clone_size: -; v_call: TRBV20-1; j_call: TRBJ2-1; cdr3_nt: TGCAGTGCTAGTAAGATAGCGGGGATCGGCTACAATGAGCAGTTCTTC; cdr3_aa: CSASKIAGIGYNEQFF
d_call: TRBD2; clone_size: -; v_call: TRBV20-1; j_call: TRBJ2-4; cdr3_nt: TGCAGTGCTAGGCTAGCGGAGTCCAAAAACATTCAGTACTTC; cdr3_aa: CSARLAESKNIQYF
d_call: -; clone_size: -; v_call: TRBV18; j_call: TRBJ2-7; cdr3_nt: TGTGCCAGCTCCCGGGAGACCCGGGCCCCCTCCTACGAGCAGTACTTC; cdr3_aa: CASSRETRAPSYEQYF
d_call: -; clone_size: few; v_call: TRBV4-3; j_call: TRBJ1-6; cdr3_nt: TGCGCCAGCAGCCAGAAGCCTGGGGCAACGGCGGGGTCACCCCTCCACTTT; cdr3_aa: CASSQKPGATAGSPLHF
d_call: TRBD1; clone_size: many; v_call: TRBV12-3/TRBV12-4; j_call: TRBJ1-2; cdr3_nt: TGTGCCAGCAGTCACCGGGACAGAAACCATGGCTACACCTTC; cdr3_aa: CASSHRDRNHGYTF
d_call: TRBD2; clone_size: few; v_call: TRBV20-1; j_call: TRBJ2-4; cdr3_nt: TGCAGTGCTAGAGGCGGACTAGCGACGGCCAAAAACATTCAGTACTTC; cdr3_aa: CSARGGLATAKNIQYF
d_call: TRBD1; clone_size: -; v_call: TRBV9; j_call: TRBJ1-2; cdr3_nt: TGTGCCAGCAGCGCGCACCGGGACAGGGGATGGTATGGCTACACCTTC; cdr3_aa: CASSAHRDRGWYGYTF
d_call: -; clone_size: -; v_call: TRBV11-2; j_call: TRBJ2-1; cdr3_nt: TGTGCCAGCACCCCTGTTGCCTCGGTTGGGAGCTCCTACAATGAGCAGTTCTTC; cdr3_aa: CASTPVASVGSSYNEQFF
d_call: TRBD2; clone_size: once; v_call: TRBV11-2; j_call: TRBJ2-7; cdr3_nt: TGTGCCAGCAGCGATCAACGGAAGACTAGCGGGACGATCTACGAGCAGTACTTC; cdr3_aa: CASSDQRKTSGTIYEQYF
d_call: -; clone_size: -; v_call: TRBV5-1; j_call: TRBJ1-6; cdr3_nt: TGCGCCAGCAGCTCCTCGGACCATAATTCACCCCTCCACTTT; cdr3_aa: CASSSSDHNSPLHF
d_call: -; clone_size: few; v_call: TRBV5-1; j_call: TRBJ1-5; cdr3_nt: TGCGCCAGCAGCTTGGAGGCGCGGGGGAACAATCAGCCCCAGCATTTT; cdr3_aa: CASSLEARGNNQPQHF
d_call: TRBD2; clone_size: few; v_call: TRBV4-3; j_call: TRBJ2-2; cdr3_nt: TGCGCCAGCAGCCAAGTCTCAGCGGGGGTAGTTACCGGGGAGCTGTTTTTT; cdr3_aa: CASSQVSAGVVTGELFF
d_call: TRBD1; clone_size: few; v_call: TRBV6-1; j_call: TRBJ2-7; cdr3_nt: TGTGCCAGCAGTAACCGACAGGGGGGGCCCTACGAGCAGTACTTC; cdr3_aa: CASSNRQGGPYEQYF
d_call: TRBD1; clone_size: -; v_call: TRBV30; j_call: TRBJ1-5; cdr3_nt: TGTGCCTGGAACCTACAGGGGGAGCCCCAGCATTTT; cdr3_aa: CAWNLQGEPQHF
d_call: TRBD1; clone_size: -; v_call: TRBV29-1; j_call: TRBJ1-4; cdr3_nt: TGCAGCGTTGGGGACAGCCTTAATGAAAAACTGTTTTTT; cdr3_aa: CSVGDSLNEKLFF
d_call: -; clone_size: -; v_call: TRBV24-1; j_call: TRBJ2-1; cdr3_nt: TGTGCCACCAGTTACGCGGGAAAGATGGGTGAGCAGTTCTTC; cdr3_aa: CATSYAGKMGEQFF
d_call: -; clone_size: few; v_call: TRBV20-1; j_call: TRBJ2-1; cdr3_nt: TGCAGTGCTAGAGATCTCCGGGGGACTGAGCAGTTCTTC; cdr3_aa: CSARDLRGTEQFF
d_call: -; clone_size: many; v_call: TRBV12-3/TRBV12-4; j_call: TRBJ1-2; cdr3_nt: TGTGCCAGCAGTTACAGGGCCTATGGCTACACCTTC; cdr3_aa: CASSYRAYGYTF